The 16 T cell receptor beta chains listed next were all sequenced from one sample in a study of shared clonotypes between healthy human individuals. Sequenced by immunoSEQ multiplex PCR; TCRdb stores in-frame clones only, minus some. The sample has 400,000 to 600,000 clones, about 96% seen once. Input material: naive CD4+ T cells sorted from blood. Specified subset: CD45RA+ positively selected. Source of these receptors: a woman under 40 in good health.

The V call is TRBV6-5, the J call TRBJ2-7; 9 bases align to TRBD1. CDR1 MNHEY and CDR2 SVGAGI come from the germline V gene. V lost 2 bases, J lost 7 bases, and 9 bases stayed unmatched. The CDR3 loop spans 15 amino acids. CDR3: CASSYDGQGRREQYF. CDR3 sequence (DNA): TGTGCCAGCAGTTACGATGGACAGGGGAGAAGGGAGCAGTACTTC.

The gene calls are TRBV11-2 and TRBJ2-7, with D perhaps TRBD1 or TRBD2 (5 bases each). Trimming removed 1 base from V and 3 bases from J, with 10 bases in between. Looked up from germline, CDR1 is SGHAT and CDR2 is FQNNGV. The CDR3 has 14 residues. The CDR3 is CASSLVQGDYEQYF. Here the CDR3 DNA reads TGTGCCAGCAGCTTAGTTCAGGGAGACTACGAGCAGTACTTC.

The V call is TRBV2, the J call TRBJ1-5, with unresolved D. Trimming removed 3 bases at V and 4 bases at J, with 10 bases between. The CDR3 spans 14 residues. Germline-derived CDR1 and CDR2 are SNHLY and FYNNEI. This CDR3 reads CASSDRTDNQPQHF. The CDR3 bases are TGTGCCAGCAGTGATAGGACTGATAATCAGCCCCAGCATTTT.

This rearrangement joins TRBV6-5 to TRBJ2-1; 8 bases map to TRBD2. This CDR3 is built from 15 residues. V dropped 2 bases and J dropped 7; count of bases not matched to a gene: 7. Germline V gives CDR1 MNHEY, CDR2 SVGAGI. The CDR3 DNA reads TGTGCCAGCAGTTACCTCGCGGGAGGTAGTAATGAGCAGTTCTTC. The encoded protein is CASSYLAGGSNEQFF.

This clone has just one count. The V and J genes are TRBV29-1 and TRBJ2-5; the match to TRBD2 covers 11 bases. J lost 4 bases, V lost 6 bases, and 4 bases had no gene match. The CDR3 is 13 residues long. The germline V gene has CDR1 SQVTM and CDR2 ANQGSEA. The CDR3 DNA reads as TGCAGCGTAGTAGCGGGAGGGTCAGAGACCCAGTACTTC. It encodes CSVVAGGSETQYF.

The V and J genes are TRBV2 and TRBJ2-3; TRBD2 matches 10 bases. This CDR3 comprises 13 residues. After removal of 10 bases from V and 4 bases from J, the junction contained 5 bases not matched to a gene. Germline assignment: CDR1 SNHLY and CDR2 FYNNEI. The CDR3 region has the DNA TGTGCCACCGGGACTAGCGTTTCAGATACGCAGTATTTT. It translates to CATGTSVSDTQYF.

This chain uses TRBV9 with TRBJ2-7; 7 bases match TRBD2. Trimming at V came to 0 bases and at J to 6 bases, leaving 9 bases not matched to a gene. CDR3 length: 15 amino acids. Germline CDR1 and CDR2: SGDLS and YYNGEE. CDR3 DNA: TGTGCCAGCAGCGTAGGTCTAGCGGTTGAGGGCGAGCAGTACTTC. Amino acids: CASSVGLAVEGEQYF.

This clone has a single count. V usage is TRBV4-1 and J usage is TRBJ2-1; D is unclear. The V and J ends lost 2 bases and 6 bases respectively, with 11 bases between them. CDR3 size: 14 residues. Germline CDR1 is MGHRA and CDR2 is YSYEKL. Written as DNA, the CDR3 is TGCGCCAGCAGCCAACCAGGACCAGGCAATGAGCAGTTCTTC. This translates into CASSQPGPGNEQFF.

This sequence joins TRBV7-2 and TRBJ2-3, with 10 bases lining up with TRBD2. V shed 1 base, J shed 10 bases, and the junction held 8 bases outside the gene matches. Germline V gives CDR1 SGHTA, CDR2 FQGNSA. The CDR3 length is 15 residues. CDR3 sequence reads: CASSLELAGTYAQYF. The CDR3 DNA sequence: TGTGCCAGCAGCTTAGAACTAGCGGGGACGTACGCGCAGTATTTT.

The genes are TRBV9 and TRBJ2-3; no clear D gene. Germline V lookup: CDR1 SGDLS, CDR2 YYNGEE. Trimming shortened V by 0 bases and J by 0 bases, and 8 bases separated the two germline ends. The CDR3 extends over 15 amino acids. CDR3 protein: CASSVVGLSTDTQYF. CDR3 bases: TGTGCCAGCAGCGTAGTAGGGTTGAGCACAGATACGCAGTATTTT. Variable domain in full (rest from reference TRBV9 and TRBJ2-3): DSGVTQTPKHLITATGQRVTLRCSPRSGDLSVYWYQQSLDQGLQFLIQYYNGEERAKGNILERFSAQQFPDLHSELNLSSLELGDSALYFCASSVVGLSTDTQYFGPGTRLTVL.

The CDR3 DNA reads as TGTGCCACCGCTAGCGGGAGCGGCGGTTGGGAGACCCAGTACTTC. Its protein product is CATASGSGGWETQYF. The V call is TRBV27, the J call TRBJ2-5; TRBD2 matches at 10 bases. Trimming took 10 bases from V and 5 from J; bases not matched to a gene: 13. This CDR3 has 15 amino acids. Germline V gene data show CDR1 as MNHEY and CDR2 as SMNVEV (reference sequence).

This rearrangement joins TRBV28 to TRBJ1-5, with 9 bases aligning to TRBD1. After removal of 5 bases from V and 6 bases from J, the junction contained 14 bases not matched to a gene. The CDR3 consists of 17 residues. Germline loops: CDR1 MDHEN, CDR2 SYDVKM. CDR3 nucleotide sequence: TGTGCCAGCAGTACCTCAATGGACAGGGGAGTAGGTCAGCCCCAGCATTTT. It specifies CASSTSMDRGVGQPQHF.

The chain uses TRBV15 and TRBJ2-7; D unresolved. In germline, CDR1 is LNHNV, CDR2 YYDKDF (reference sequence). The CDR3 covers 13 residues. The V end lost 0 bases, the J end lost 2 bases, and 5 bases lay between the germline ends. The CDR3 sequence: CATSREQTYEQYF. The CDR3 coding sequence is TGTGCCACCAGCAGAGAACAAACCTACGAGCAGTACTTC.

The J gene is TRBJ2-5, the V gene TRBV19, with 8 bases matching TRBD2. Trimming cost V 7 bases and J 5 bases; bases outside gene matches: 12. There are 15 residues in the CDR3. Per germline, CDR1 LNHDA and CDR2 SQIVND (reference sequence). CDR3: CASNQGGSGSETQYF. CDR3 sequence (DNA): TGTGCCAGTAACCAGGGTGGGAGCGGGAGTGAGACCCAGTACTTC.

CDR3 sequence reads: CASSLAEGTDTQYF. CDR3 nucleotide sequence: TGCGCCAGCAGCCTAGCGGAGGGCACAGATACGCAGTATTTT. The rearrangement joins TRBV10-1 to TRBJ2-3; the match to TRBD2 covers 7 bases. The junction had 4 bases not matched to a gene; V was cut back by 6 bases and J by 1 base. Germline V gene data show CDR1 as WNHNN and CDR2 as SYGVQD (reference sequence). This CDR3 contains 14 residues.

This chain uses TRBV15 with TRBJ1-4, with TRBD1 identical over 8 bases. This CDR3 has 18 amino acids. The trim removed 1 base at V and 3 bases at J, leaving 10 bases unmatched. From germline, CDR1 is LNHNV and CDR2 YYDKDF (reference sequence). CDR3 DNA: TGTGCCACCAGCAGAGGGGGCGACAGGGGCATCTCTAATGAAAAACTGTTTTTT. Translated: CATSRGGDRGISNEKLFF.